Following are 8 T cell receptor beta chains from one sample sequenced in a study of blood T cell repertoires in COVID-19. Only in-frame clones appear in the TCRdb table, and some are missing; sequencing was by immunoSEQ multiplex PCR. The data show about 42,000 clones, under 80% seen once. Input material: peripheral blood. The receptor source for this set is a man older than 75 with acute or convalescent COVID-19.

The rearrangement uses TRBV5-5 and TRBJ1-2, with 7 bases lining up with TRBD1. Germline V gene sequence: CDR1 SGHKS, CDR2 YYEKEE (reference sequence). Trimming cost V 3 bases and J 4 bases; bases outside gene matches: 12. The CDR3 extends over 16 amino acids. CDR3: CASSSNFGQAAYGYTF. The CDR3 DNA reads as TGTGCCAGCAGCTCGAATTTCGGACAGGCGGCCTATGGCTACACCTTC. Variable domain in full (rest from reference TRBV5-5 and TRBJ1-2): DAGVTQSPTHLIKTRGQQVTLRCSPISGHKSVSWYQQVLGQGPQFIFQYYEKEERGRGNFPDRFSARQFPNYSSELNVNALLLGDSALYLCASSSNFGQAAYGYTFGSGTRLTVV.

This sequence joins TRBV5-1 and TRBJ2-3; 14 bases align to TRBD2. Trimming at V came to 2 bases and at J to 4 bases, leaving 9 bases not matched to a gene. Germline V gene lookup returns CDR1 SGHRS and CDR2 YFSETQ. CDR3 length: 18 residues. The CDR3 here is CASSFTGTSGSLPDTQYF. Written as DNA, the CDR3 is TGCGCCAGCAGCTTTACCGGGACTAGCGGGAGTTTACCAGATACGCAGTATTTT.

The V gene is TRBV28, the J gene TRBJ2-3, with 15 nucleotides matching TRBD2. Germline V gene data show CDR1 as MDHEN and CDR2 as SYDVKM. The V segment lost 4 bases and the J segment 3 bases; nucleotides outside the gene matches: 5. CDR3 length equals 17 residues. The CDR3 DNA reads as TGTGCCAGCAGTTCCGCAGGACTAGCGGGAGGGACAGATACGCAGTATTTT. Protein product: CASSSAGLAGGTDTQYF.

The chain joins TRBV5-4 to TRBJ1-2; D perhaps matches TRBD1 (5 bases). Trimming took off 0 bases at V and 5 bases at J, with 8 bases between the two ends. This CDR3 comprises 13 residues. Germline CDR1 reads SGHNT; CDR2 reads YYREEE (reference sequence). This chain's CDR3 is CASSLDGGYGYTF. DNA of the CDR3: TGTGCCAGCAGCTTGGACGGGGGTTATGGCTACACCTTC.

The J gene is TRBJ1-2, the V gene TRBV5-4, with unresolved D. Trimming removed 5 bases from V and 2 bases from J, with 10 bases in between. Germline V lookup: CDR1 SGHNT, CDR2 YYREEE (reference sequence). This CDR3 spans 13 amino acids. The CDR3 coding sequence is TGTGCCAGCAGGGCCGATCAGAACTATGGCTACACCTTC. This gives the protein CASRADQNYGYTF.

The sample holds a few counts of this clone. This sequence joins TRBV5-5 and TRBJ1-3, with TRBD1 as a possible D gene (5 bases). This CDR3 has 17 residues. Per the germline V gene, CDR1 is SGHKS and CDR2 is YYEKEE (reference sequence). V lost 0 bases and J lost 0, with 13 bases in between. The CDR3 is CASSLELRQISGNTIYF. The CDR3, as DNA: TGTGCCAGCAGCTTGGAACTCCGACAGATCTCTGGAAACACCATATATTTT. The full variable domain, with the rest looked up from reference TRBV5-5 and TRBJ1-3, is DAGVTQSPTHLIKTRGQQVTLRCSPISGHKSVSWYQQVLGQGPQFIFQYYEKEERGRGNFPDRFSARQFPNYSSELNVNALLLGDSALYLCASSLELRQISGNTIYFGEGSWLTVV.

The rearrangement joins TRBV28 to TRBJ2-3, with 9 bases aligning to TRBD1. The CDR3 is 15 residues long. The V segment lost 4 bases and the J segment 4 bases; nucleotides outside the gene matches: 6. Germline CDR1 reads MDHEN; CDR2 reads SYDVKM. The CDR3 spells CASSSPQGAADTQYF. The CDR3 DNA is TGTGCCAGCAGTTCTCCACAGGGGGCTGCAGATACGCAGTATTTT.

The J gene is TRBJ1-6, the V gene TRBV28; D may be TRBD1 (5 bases). CDR3 size: 18 residues. Between the trimmed V and J ends, which lost 3 bases and 11 bases, there was a span of 26 bases. Germline-derived CDR1 and CDR2 are MDHEN and SYDVKM. The CDR3, as DNA: TGTGCCAGCAGTTTCCAAGTTGCGGGGGGATGGGGATGGGCACCCCTCCACTTT. This sequence encodes CASSFQVAGGWGWAPLHF.